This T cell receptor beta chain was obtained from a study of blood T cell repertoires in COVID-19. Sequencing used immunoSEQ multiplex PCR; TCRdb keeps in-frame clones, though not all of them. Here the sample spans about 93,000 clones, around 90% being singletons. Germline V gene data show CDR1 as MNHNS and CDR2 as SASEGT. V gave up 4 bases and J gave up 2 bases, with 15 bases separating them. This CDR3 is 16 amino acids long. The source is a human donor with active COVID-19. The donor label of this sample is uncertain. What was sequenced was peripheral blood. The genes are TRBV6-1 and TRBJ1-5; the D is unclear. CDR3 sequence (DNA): TGTGCCAGCAGTGGGTGGGCCGGGAACGGCAATCAGCCCCAGCATTTT. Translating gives CASSGWAGNGNQPQHF.